The sequence of this T cell receptor (beta chain) was determined in a study of cytomegalovirus exposure and HLA in healthy donors. The CDR3 runs to 15 residues. Germline V gives CDR1 SEHNR, CDR2 FQNEAQ (reference sequence). PCR used 60 Vbeta primers and 13 Jbeta primers. Libraries were prepared by immunoSEQ multiplex PCR; TCRdb keeps only in-frame clonotypes and omits some of them. Altogether roughly 120,000 clones are present, about 76% being singletons, with the ten largest covering about 2.4%. About this clone itself: One junction end does not reproduce the germline sequence, and a read error may be involved.

Sequencing was carried out using PBMCs. The rearrangement links TRBV7-9 to TRBJ1-2, with D possibly matching TRBD1 (5 bases). The clonotype originates from a woman in her forties in good health and CMV-seronegative. The CDR3 DNA reads TGTTCCAGCAGCCCAGGGACGCGGGAGGAAGTCGGCTACACCTTC. This sequence encodes CSSSPGTREEVGYTF. The full variable domain, rest sourced from reference TRBV7-9 and TRBJ1-2, is DTGVSQNPRHKITKRGQNVTFRCDPISEHNRLYWYRQTLGQGPEFLTYFQNEAQLEKSRLLSDRFSAERPKGSFSTLEIQRTEQGDSAMYLCSSSPGTREEVGYTFGSGTRLTVV.